Sequencing of this T cell receptor beta chain was carried out in a study of cytomegalovirus exposure and HLA in healthy donors. This clone was detected only once. The CDR3 totals 13 residues. Trimming took 3 bases from V and 0 from J, leaving 5 bases between them. Germline CDR1 and CDR2: PRHDT and FYEKMQ (reference sequence). This PCR relied on a set of 60 Vbeta primers and 13 Jbeta primers. The data were produced by immunoSEQ multiplex PCR, yet TCRdb's version contains in-frame clones alone and is incomplete. Here the sample spans around 40,000 clones, 55% to 75% being singletons. V gene TRBV13 combines with J gene TRBJ1-2; D is uncertain. This TCR was recovered from a woman between 25 and 40 years old in good health and CMV-seronegative. The sample comprised PBMCs. The CDR3, as DNA: TGTGCCAGCAGCTTTACGGCTAACTATGGCTACACCTTC. It yields the protein CASSFTANYGYTF.